The 12 T cell receptor beta chains below come from one sample, sequenced in a study of vaccination and CD4 T cells after COVID-19. The antigens these receptors bind are not known. Treatment meaning: approximately nine-day PBMC culture with coronavirus spike peptide pools or control peptides (ViraFEST assay). Sequencing of DNA taken from cultured CD4+ T cells relied on the Oncomine TCR Beta short-read assay. Via MiXCR, TCRdb re-called the PCR reads, giving one row per CDR3 protein. The sample holds some 11,000 distinct CDR3 sequences, less than 70% seen once. This material consisted of CD4+ T cells from blood, cultured in vitro, taken before SARS-CoV-2 vaccination. Every receptor here comes from a human donor who had recovered from COVID-19.

This chain connects TRBV7-2 to TRBJ2-1; 8 nucleotides line up with TRBD1. Trimming took 5 bases from V and 4 from J; bases not matched to a gene: 10. Germline CDR1 SGHTA, CDR2 FQGNSA. CDR3 length: 16 amino acids. For the CDR3, the DNA is TGTGCCAGCAGCCCTCAGGGGGCGTGGGCATACAATGAGCAGTTCTTC. Its protein product is CASSPQGAWAYNEQFF. The whole variable domain, filled in from reference TRBV7-2 and TRBJ2-1, reads GAGVSQSPSNKVTEKGKDVELRCDPISGHTALYWYRQSLGQGLEFLIYFQGNSAPDKSGLPSDRFSAERTGGSVSTLTIQRTQQEDSAVYLCASSPQGAWAYNEQFFGPGTRLTVL.

The chain couples TRBV7-6 to TRBJ2-5; possibly TRBD1 for D (8 bases). Per germline, CDR1 SGHVS and CDR2 FNYEAQ. CDR3 length: 15 amino acids. V gave up 5 bases and J gave up 7 bases, with 20 bases separating them. The CDR3 here is CASSPTGERGGTQYF. CDR3 DNA sequence: TGTGCCAGCAGCCCGACAGGGGAAAGGGGGGGGACCCAGTACTTC. The entire variable domain, with the rest obtained from reference TRBV7-6 and TRBJ2-5, is as follows: GAGVSQSPRYKVTKRGQDVALRCDPISGHVSLYWYRQALGQGPEFLTYFNYEAQQDKSGLPNDRFSAERPEGSISTLTIQRTEQRDSAMYRCASSPTGERGGTQYFGPGTRLLVL.

The chain employs TRBV7-6 and TRBJ2-5; D not certain. The CDR3 has 15 residues. CDR1 and CDR2 (germline): SGHVS, FNYEAQ. V lost 3 bases, J lost 5 bases, and 16 bases lay in between. CDR3 sequence: CASSFWQAGEETQYF. The CDR3 DNA reads as TGTGCCAGCAGCTTCTGGCAGGCCGGCGAGGAGACCCAGTACTTC.

This clonotype has just a few counts. The J gene is TRBJ1-2, the V gene TRBV20-1; D remains ambiguous. Germline CDR1 and CDR2: DFQATT and SNEGSKA (reference sequence). CDR3 length: 13 residues. Trimming took 3 bases from V and 8 from J, leaving 16 bases between them. CDR3: CSASQDMEGGYTF. The CDR3 bases are TGCAGTGCTAGCCAAGACATGGAAGGAGGCTACACCTTC.

V is TRBV20-1 and J is TRBJ2-7; 11 bases agree with TRBD2. The J segment lost 1 base and the V segment lost 0 bases, leaving 8 bases of the junction unmatched. CDR1 and CDR2 (germline): DFQATT, SNEGSKA (reference sequence). The CDR3 loop spans 17 amino acids. CDR3 loop: CSARDLLTSGSSYEQYF. The CDR3, as DNA: TGCAGTGCTAGAGACCTCTTAACTAGCGGGAGTTCCTACGAGCAGTACTTC.

This clonotype was recorded only once. The chain joins TRBV20-1 to TRBJ2-2, with no clear D. The CDR3 length is 15 residues. V was pared by 3 bases and J by 0 bases, with 11 bases between. From germline, CDR1 is DFQATT and CDR2 SNEGSKA (reference sequence). In DNA, the CDR3 is TGCAGTGCTAGCCCTCGGCTAACGAACACCGGGGAGCTGTTTTTT. Amino acids: CSASPRLTNTGELFF.

The chain couples TRBV5-4 to TRBJ1-2, with D unresolved. Germline lookup yields CDR1 SGHNT and CDR2 YYREEE (reference sequence). This CDR3 is 13 amino acids long. Trimming stripped 4 bases from V and 0 bases from J, with 7 bases between. CDR3 residues: CASSGVTNYGYTF. CDR3 nucleotide sequence: TGTGCCAGCAGCGGAGTTACTAACTATGGCTACACCTTC.

This clonotype appeared once. The V call is TRBV20-1, the J call TRBJ2-3; 12 nucleotides agree with TRBD1. The length of the CDR3 is 15 residues. The junction had 7 bases not matched to a gene; V was cut back by 6 bases and J by 3 bases. From germline, CDR1 is DFQATT and CDR2 SNEGSKA (reference sequence). In nucleotides, the CDR3 is TGCAGTGCAGGGACAGGGGGCGATGAAACAGATACGCAGTATTTT. Amino acid sequence: CSAGTGGDETDTQYF.

By sample fraction, this clonotype is medium-sized. The chain joins TRBV20-1 to TRBJ2-1; 14 positions match TRBD2. This CDR3 is 17 amino acids long. CDR1 and CDR2 from the germline V gene are DFQATT and SNEGSKA (reference sequence). V shed 5 bases and J 1 base; nucleotides not matched to a gene: 7. The CDR3 sequence is CSAGTSGSSRSYNEQFF. The CDR3 coding sequence is TGCAGTGCTGGGACTAGCGGGAGCTCTAGGTCCTACAATGAGCAGTTCTTC.

The V gene is TRBV2, the J gene TRBJ2-6; D may be TRBD2 (5 bases). CDR1 is SNHLY and CDR2 is FYNNEI in the germline V gene. The CDR3 runs to 15 residues. The germline V and J ends were trimmed by 9 bases and 0 bases, with 12 bases remaining between them. In nucleotides, the CDR3 is TGTGCCAGTTTAGCGACCAACTCTGGGGCCAACGTCCTGACTTTC. This encodes CASLATNSGANVLTF. The full variable domain, rest sourced from reference TRBV2 and TRBJ2-6, is EPEVTQTPSHQVTQMGQEVILRCVPISNHLYFYWYRQILGQKVEFLVSFYNNEISEKSEIFDDQFSVERPDGSNFTLKIRSTKLEDSAMYFCASLATNSGANVLTFGAGSRLTVL.

The chain is built from TRBV27 and TRBJ1-6; maybe TRBD1 (6 bases). V shed 3 bases and J shed 10 bases, with 10 bases lying between them. Looked up from germline, CDR1 is MNHEY and CDR2 is SMNVEV (reference sequence). This CDR3 comprises 13 residues. In nucleotides, the CDR3 is TGTGCCAGCAGTTTCGACAGGAGCTCACCCCTCCACTTT. This encodes CASSFDRSSPLHF.

The chain combines TRBV2 with TRBJ2-5; D not certain. With 8 bases removed from V and 2 bases from J, the gap between germline ends came to 6 bases. The CDR3 has 11 residues. The germline V gene encodes CDR1 SNHLY and CDR2 FYNNEI. CDR3 bases: TGTGCCAGCCCAGGACAAGAGACCCAGTACTTC. This sequence encodes CASPGQETQYF. The whole variable domain, filled in from reference TRBV2 and TRBJ2-5, reads EPEVTQTPSHQVTQMGQEVILRCVPISNHLYFYWYRQILGQKVEFLVSFYNNEISEKSEIFDDQFSVERPDGSNFTLKIRSTKLEDSAMYFCASPGQETQYFGPGTRLLVL.